This T cell receptor beta chain originates from a study of T-cell reconstitution after alpha-beta-depleted transplantation in children. To note about this clonotype: As yet, its antigen is unknown.

Study results and limitations: Surviving recipient T cells and intrathymic progenitors accounted for some patients' high TCRbeta diversity at day 60. Newly made T cells mostly supplied T-cell counts and diversity one year after transplant. Several hundred expanded graft clones reportedly gave rise to the alpha-beta T cells present about two months after transplant.

Unique molecular identifiers tagged the TCRbeta library. TCRdb itself ran the PCR reads through MiXCR, one entry per CDR3 protein. Among around 45,000 distinct CDR3 sequences listed, 52% were seen once. This CDR3 contains 13 residues. CDR1 and CDR2 from the germline V gene are SGHTA and FQGNSA. V lost 7 bases and J 0 bases, leaving 10 bases between the germline ends. The V call is TRBV7-2, the J call TRBJ2-7, with TRBD1 as a possible D gene (6 bases). The origin of this receptor is a boy younger than two with SCID, due to receive a stem cell transplant. The sequenced sample was peripheral blood, obtained before TCRalphabeta/CD19-depleted stem cell transplant. CDR3 DNA: TGTGCCAGCACCTACAGGGTCTCCTACGAGCAGTACTTC. Translated, it gives CASTYRVSYEQYF.